This T cell receptor (beta chain) was captured in a study of blood T cell repertoires in COVID-19. This CDR3 region has 14 residues. Unmatched junction bases numbered 7, after V lost 2 bases and J lost 5 bases. Germline lookup yields CDR1 SGHRS and CDR2 YFSETQ. The authors' processing: Quantification of nucleated cells was approximated via reference gene primer amplification. Repertoires were generated with immunoSEQ multiplex PCR, while TCRdb's copy carries only in-frame clones and drops some. That table is the source of V, J and clone size, and D and trimming were worked out from the DNA. The profile shows a few hundred thousand clones, 88% of them singletons.

J is TRBJ2-7 and V is TRBV5-1, with 7 bases that match TRBD1. What was sequenced was peripheral blood. The source is a middle-aged woman who had recovered from COVID-19. CDR3 protein: CASSLGTVKDEQYF. The CDR3 DNA sequence: TGCGCCAGCAGCTTAGGGACAGTGAAGGACGAGCAGTACTTC. Filled out from reference TRBV5-1 and TRBJ2-7, the complete variable domain reads KAGVTQTPRYLIKTRGQQVTLSCSPISGHRSVSWYQQTPGQGLQFLFEYFSETQRNKGNFPGRFSGRQFSNSRSEMNVSTLELGDSALYLCASSLGTVKDEQYFGPGTRLTVT.